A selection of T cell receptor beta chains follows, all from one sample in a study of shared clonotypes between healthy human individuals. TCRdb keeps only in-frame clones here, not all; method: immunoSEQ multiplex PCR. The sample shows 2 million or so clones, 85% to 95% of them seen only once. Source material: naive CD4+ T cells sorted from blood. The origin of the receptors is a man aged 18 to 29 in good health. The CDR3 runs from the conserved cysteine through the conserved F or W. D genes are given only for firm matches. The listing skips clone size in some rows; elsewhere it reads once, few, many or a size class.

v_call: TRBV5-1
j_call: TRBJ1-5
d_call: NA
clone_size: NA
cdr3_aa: CASSLGQSTNQPQHF
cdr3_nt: TGCGCCAGCAGCTTGGGGCAGTCCACCAATCAGCCCCAGCATTTT

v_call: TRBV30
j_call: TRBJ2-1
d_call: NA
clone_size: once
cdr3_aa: CAWSGTGEQFF
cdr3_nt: TGTGCCTGGAGCGGGACGGGTGAGCAGTTCTTC

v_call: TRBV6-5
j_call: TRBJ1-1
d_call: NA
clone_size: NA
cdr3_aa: CASSYSLKNTEAFF
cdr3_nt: TGTGCCAGCAGTTACTCTCTGAAGAACACTGAAGCTTTCTTT

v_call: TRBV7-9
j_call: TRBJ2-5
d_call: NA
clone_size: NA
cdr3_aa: CASSLEPGGTQETQYF
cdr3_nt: TGTGCCAGCAGCTTAGAGCCTGGCGGAACCCAAGAGACCCAGTACTTC

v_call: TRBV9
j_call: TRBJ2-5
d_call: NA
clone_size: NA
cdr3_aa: CASSAGPGTQETQYF
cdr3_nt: TGTGCCAGCAGCGCCGGTCCCGGGACCCAAGAGACCCAGTACTTC

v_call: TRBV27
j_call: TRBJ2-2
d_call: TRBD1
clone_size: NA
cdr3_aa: CASSFGQGVTGELFF
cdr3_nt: TGTGCCAGCAGTTTCGGACAGGGGGTCACCGGGGAGCTGTTTTTT

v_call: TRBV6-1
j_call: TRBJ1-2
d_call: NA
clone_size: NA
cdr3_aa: CASPPGPNYGYTF
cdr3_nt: TGTGCCAGCCCGCCGGGCCCGAACTATGGCTACACCTTC

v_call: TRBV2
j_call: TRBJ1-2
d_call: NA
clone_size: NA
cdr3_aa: CASSADSIYGYTF
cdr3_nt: TGTGCCAGCAGCGCCGACAGCATCTATGGCTACACCTTC

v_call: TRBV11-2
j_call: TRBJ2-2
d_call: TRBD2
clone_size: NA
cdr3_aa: CASGPASGSNTGELFF
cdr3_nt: TGTGCCAGCGGCCCGGCTAGCGGGTCTAACACCGGGGAGCTGTTTTTT

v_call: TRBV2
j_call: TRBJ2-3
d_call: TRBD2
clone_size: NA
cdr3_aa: CASSEALFGSGRPYPTDTQYF
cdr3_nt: TGTGCCAGCAGTGAAGCGCTTTTTGGGAGCGGGAGACCCTACCCTACAGATACGCAGTATTTT

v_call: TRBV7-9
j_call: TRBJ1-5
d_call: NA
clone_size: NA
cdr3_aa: CASSLRGDNQPQHF
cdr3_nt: TGTGCCAGCAGCTTAAGGGGAGACAATCAGCCCCAGCATTTT

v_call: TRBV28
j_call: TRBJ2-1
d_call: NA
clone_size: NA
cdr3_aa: CASSFGAFREQFF
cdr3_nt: TGTGCCAGCAGTTTTGGTGCTTTCCGTGAGCAGTTCTTC

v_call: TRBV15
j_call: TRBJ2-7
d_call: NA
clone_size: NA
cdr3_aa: CATSRDPQDYEQYF
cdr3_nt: TGTGCCACCAGCAGAGATCCCCAGGACTACGAGCAGTACTTC

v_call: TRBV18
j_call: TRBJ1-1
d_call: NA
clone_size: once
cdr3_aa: CASSPLGLIGGNTEAFF
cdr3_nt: TGTGCCAGCTCACCTTTAGGGTTGATAGGTGGGAACACTGAAGCTTTCTTT

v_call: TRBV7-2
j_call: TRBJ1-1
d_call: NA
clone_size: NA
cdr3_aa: CASSLAGSGVNTEAFF
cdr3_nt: TGTGCCAGCAGCCTGGCAGGGTCTGGGGTGAACACTGAAGCTTTCTTT

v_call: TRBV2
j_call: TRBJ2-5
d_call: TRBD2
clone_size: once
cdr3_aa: CASRREGETQYF
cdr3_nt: TGTGCCAGCAGGCGGGAGGGGGAGACCCAGTACTTC

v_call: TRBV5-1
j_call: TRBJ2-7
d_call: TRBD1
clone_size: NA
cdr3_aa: CASSSQGTSGEQYF
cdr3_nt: TGCGCCAGCAGCTCACAGGGGACCAGCGGCGAGCAGTACTTC

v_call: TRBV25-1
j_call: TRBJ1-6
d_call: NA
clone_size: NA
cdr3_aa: CASGVQGSNSPLHF
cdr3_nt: TGTGCCAGCGGGGTCCAGGGAAGTAATTCACCCCTCCACTTT

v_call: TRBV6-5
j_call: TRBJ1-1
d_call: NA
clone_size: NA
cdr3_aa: CASSYSWETEAFF
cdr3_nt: TGTGCCAGCAGTTACTCCTGGGAGACTGAAGCTTTCTTT

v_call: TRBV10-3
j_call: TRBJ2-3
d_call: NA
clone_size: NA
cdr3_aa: CAISEVTDTQYF
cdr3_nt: TGTGCCATCAGTGAGGTTACAGATACGCAGTATTTT

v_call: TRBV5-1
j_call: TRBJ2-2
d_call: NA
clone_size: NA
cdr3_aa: CASSLAASGTGELFF
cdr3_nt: TGCGCCAGCAGCTTGGCCGCGTCGGGCACCGGGGAGCTGTTTTTT

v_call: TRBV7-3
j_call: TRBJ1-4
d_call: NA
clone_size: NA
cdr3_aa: CASSLAGIPNEKLFF
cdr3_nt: TGTGCCAGCAGCTTAGCAGGGATCCCCAATGAAAAACTGTTTTTT

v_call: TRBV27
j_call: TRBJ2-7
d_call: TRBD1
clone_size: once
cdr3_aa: CASSLSGQGGSYEQYF
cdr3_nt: TGTGCCAGCAGTTTATCCGGACAGGGCGGCTCCTACGAGCAGTACTTC

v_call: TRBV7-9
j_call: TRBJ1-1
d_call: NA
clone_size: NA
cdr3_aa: CASSLIYGGTEAFF
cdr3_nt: TGTGCCAGCAGCTTAATATACGGGGGCACTGAAGCTTTCTTT

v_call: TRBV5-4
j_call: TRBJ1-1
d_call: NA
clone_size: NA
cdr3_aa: CASSLDADGTEAFF
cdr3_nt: TGTGCCAGCAGCTTGGATGCGGACGGCACTGAAGCTTTCTTT

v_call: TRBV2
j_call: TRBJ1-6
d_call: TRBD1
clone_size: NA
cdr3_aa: CASSPAGTANSPLHF
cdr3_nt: TGTGCCAGCAGTCCAGCCGGGACAGCTAATTCACCCCTCCACTTT

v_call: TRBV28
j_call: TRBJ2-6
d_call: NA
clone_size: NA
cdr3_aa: CASSLGGGANVLTF
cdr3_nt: TGTGCCAGCAGTTTAGGCGGTGGGGCCAACGTCCTGACTTTC